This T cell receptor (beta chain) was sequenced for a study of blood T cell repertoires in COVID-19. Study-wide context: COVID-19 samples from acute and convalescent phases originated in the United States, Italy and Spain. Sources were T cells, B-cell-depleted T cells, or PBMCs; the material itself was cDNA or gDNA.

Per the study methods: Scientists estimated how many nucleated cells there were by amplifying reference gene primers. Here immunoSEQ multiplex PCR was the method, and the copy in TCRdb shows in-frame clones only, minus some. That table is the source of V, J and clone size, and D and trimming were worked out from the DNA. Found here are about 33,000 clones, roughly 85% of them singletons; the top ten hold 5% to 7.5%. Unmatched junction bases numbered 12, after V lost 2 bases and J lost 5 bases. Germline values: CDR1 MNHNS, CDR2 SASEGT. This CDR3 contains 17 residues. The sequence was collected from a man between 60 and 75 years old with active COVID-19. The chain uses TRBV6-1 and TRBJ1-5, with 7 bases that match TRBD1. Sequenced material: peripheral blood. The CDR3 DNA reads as TGTGCCAGCAGTGAATCTCCGTTCGGAGGGGGCTATCAGCCCCAGCATTTT. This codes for CASSESPFGGGYQPQHF.